These 14 T cell receptor beta chains originate from one sample sequenced in a study of blood T cell repertoires in COVID-19. Assay used: immunoSEQ multiplex PCR; TCRdb lists only in-frame clones, some missing. The sample yields hundreds of thousands of clones, about 90% seen once. The sample consisted of PBMCs or T cells enriched from blood (not recorded which). Every receptor here comes from a woman aged 18 to 35 with acute COVID-19.

For the CDR3, the DNA is TGTGCCAGCAGGCCGGGACTTCCCTCCTACAATGAGCAGTTCTTC. This gives the protein CASRPGLPSYNEQFF. J is TRBJ2-1 and V is TRBV5-4; the D gene is possibly TRBD2 (6 bases). The V gene lost 5 bases and the J gene lost 0 bases, with 12 bases spanning the gap. Germline assignment: CDR1 SGHNT and CDR2 YYREEE (reference sequence). The CDR3 extends over 15 amino acids. Full variable domain (outside the CDR3, taken from reference TRBV5-4 and TRBJ2-1): ETGVTQSPTHLIKTRGQQVTLRCSSQSGHNTVSWYQQALGQGPQFIFQYYREEENGRGNFPPRFSGLQFPNYSSELNVNALELDDSALYLCASRPGLPSYNEQFFGPGTRLTVL.

This clone was seen a handful of times. V gene TRBV18 combines with J gene TRBJ1-1, with a weak D call TRBD1 (6 bases). V dropped 3 bases and J dropped 1 base, with 6 bases sitting between them. CDR1 and CDR2 (germline): KGHSH, LQKENI. This CDR3 spans 13 amino acids. CDR3 sequence reads: CASSPTGNTEAFF. In DNA, the CDR3 is TGTGCCAGCTCACCGACAGGGAACACTGAAGCTTTCTTT.

This clone was detected once. V gene TRBV21-1 combines with J gene TRBJ1-5; the table assigns TRBD1, which was not confirmed against the DNA. TRBV21-1 is listed as a pseudogene. The CDR3 is 15 amino acids. This CDR3 reads CASSKGADFYQPQHF. CDR3 sequence (DNA): TGTGCCAGCAGCAAAGGGGCAGATTTTTATCAGCCCCAGCATTTT.

On this clone itself: Other DNA sequences in this sample translate to the same CDR3. The chain has TRBV12-3 or TRBV12-4 and TRBJ1-5; D is unresolved. CDR3 length: 13 residues. The V end lost 3 bases, the J end lost 2 bases, and 5 bases lay between the germline ends. CDR3 DNA: TGTGCCAGCAGTTTCGGGGGCAATCAGCCCCAGCATTTT. Encoded protein: CASSFGGNQPQHF.

The chain links TRBV4-1 to TRBJ2-7; D is possibly TRBD1 (6 bases). The CDR3 covers 15 residues. Germline CDR1 MGHRA, CDR2 YSYEKL. The ends were cut back, 4 bases at V and 0 bases at J, with 13 bases in the middle. The CDR3, as DNA: TGCGCCAGCAGCCCGAGGACAGTCAGCTCCTACGAGCAGTACTTC. Translating gives CASSPRTVSSYEQYF.

This chain links TRBV7-9 with TRBJ2-7; the match to TRBD1 covers 8 bases. Germline V lookup: CDR1 SEHNR, CDR2 FQNEAQ (reference sequence). The V gene end was trimmed by 6 bases and the J gene end by 7 bases; junction bases not matched to a gene: 23. The CDR3 is 18 residues long. CDR3 amino acids: CASSGLRSAGQGGGEQYF. The CDR3 DNA follows: TGTGCCAGCAGTGGGCTTAGGAGCGCAGGACAGGGCGGAGGAGAGCAGTACTTC.

The chain uses TRBV3-1 (or the pseudogene TRBV3-2) and TRBJ2-7; 11 bases are shared with TRBD2. J lost 5 bases, V lost 1 base, and 10 bases had no gene match. This CDR3 region has 17 residues. Germline values: CDR1 LGHDT, CDR2 YNNKEL (reference sequence). CDR3 sequence: CASSQGLAGGLTHEQYF. In nucleotides, the CDR3 is TGTGCCAGCAGCCAAGGGCTAGCGGGAGGTCTAACCCACGAGCAGTACTTC.

V gene TRBV20-1 combines with J gene TRBJ2-5, with 8 nucleotides matching TRBD2. Germline trimming cut 3 bases from V and 3 bases from J; bases unmatched to any gene: 6. Germline CDR1 and CDR2: DFQATT and SNEGSKA (reference sequence). The CDR3 has 14 residues. The chain's CDR3 is CSASPGSGKETQYF. CDR3 sequence (DNA): TGCAGTGCTAGTCCAGGTAGCGGGAAAGAGACCCAGTACTTC.

The chain couples TRBV7-2 to TRBJ1-1, with a tentative D call TRBD1 (5 bases). V gave up 1 base and J gave up 1 base, with 13 bases separating them. CDR1 is SGHTA and CDR2 is FQGNSA in the germline V gene. The CDR3 is made up of 16 amino acids. The CDR3 loop reads CASSLGIWGGNTEAFF. CDR3 coding DNA: TGTGCCAGCAGCTTAGGGATCTGGGGGGGGAACACTGAAGCTTTCTTT.

This chain joins TRBV3-1 (or the pseudogene TRBV3-2) and TRBJ2-5; 11 nucleotides line up with TRBD1. V gave up 1 base and J gave up 5 bases; unmatched junction bases: 9. This CDR3 has 17 amino acids. Germline V gene sequence: CDR1 LGHDT, CDR2 YNNKEL (reference sequence). The CDR3 here is CASSQGWTGGGQETQYF. The CDR3 DNA reads as TGTGCCAGCAGCCAAGGTTGGACAGGGGGCGGTCAGGAGACCCAGTACTTC.

This sequence joins TRBV6-5 and TRBJ2-1; 7 positions match TRBD2. The CDR3 loop spans 11 amino acids. Germline V lookup: CDR1 MNHEY, CDR2 SVGAGI. V shed 6 bases, J shed 13 bases, and the junction held 6 bases outside the gene matches. The CDR3 DNA follows: TGTGCCAGCAGGAGGGACTACCTCCAGTTCTTC. Translation gives CASRRDYLQFF.

The V and J genes are TRBV27 and TRBJ2-4; D not resolved. Per germline, CDR1 MNHEY and CDR2 SMNVEV (reference sequence). The CDR3 is 13 residues long. The V and J ends lost 10 bases and 0 bases respectively, with 10 bases between them. This chain's CDR3 is CATFSLAKNIQYF. CDR3 DNA sequence: TGTGCCACCTTTAGTCTAGCCAAAAACATTCAGTACTTC.

V usage is TRBV18 and J usage is TRBJ1-1; 9 bases line up with TRBD1. Per germline, CDR1 KGHSH and CDR2 LQKENI. J gave up 3 bases and V 3 bases, and 5 bases lay outside the gene matches. CDR3 size: 15 residues. The CDR3 here is CASSPYRGQDTEAFF. The CDR3 DNA reads TGTGCCAGCTCACCCTACAGGGGGCAGGACACTGAAGCTTTCTTT.

V and J are TRBV4-3 and TRBJ1-6; TRBD1 agrees at 10 bases. The CDR3 contains 15 residues. Per germline, CDR1 LGHNA and CDR2 YSLEER. V lost 4 bases to trimming and J lost 10 bases; unmatched junction nucleotides: 7. The CDR3 reads CASSRDRGEGSPLHF. The CDR3 coding sequence is TGCGCCAGCAGCCGGGACAGGGGTGAGGGATCACCCCTCCACTTT.